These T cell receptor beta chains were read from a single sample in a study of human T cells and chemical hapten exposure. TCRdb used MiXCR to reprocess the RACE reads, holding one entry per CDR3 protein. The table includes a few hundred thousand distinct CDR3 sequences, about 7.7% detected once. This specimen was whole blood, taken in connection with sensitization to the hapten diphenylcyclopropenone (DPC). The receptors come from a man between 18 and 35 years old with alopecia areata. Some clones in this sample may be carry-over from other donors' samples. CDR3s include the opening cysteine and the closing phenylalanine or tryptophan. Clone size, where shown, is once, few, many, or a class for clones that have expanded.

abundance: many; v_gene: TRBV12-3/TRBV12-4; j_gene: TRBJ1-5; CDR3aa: CASRLANQPQHF
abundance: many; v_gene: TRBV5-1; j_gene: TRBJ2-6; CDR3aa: CASSLDPGANVLTF
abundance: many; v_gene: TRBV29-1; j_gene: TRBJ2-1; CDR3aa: CSVDPLSYNEQFF
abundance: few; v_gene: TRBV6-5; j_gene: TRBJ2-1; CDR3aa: CASRAVREQFF
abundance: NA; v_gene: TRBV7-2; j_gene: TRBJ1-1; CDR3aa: CASSSRRYTANTEAFF
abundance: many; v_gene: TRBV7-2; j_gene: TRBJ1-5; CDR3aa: CASSAWMEPQHF
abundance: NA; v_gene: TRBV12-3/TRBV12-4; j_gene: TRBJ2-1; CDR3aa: CASSPAMDEQFF
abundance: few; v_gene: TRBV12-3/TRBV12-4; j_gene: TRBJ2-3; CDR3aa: CASSFWGASTDTQYF
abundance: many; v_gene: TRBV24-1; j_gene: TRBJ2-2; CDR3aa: CATSELGTGELFF
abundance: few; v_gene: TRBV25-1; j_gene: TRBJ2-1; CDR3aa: CASSPEDRYNEQFF
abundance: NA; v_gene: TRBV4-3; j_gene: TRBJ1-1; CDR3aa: CASSQDRGRNTEAFF
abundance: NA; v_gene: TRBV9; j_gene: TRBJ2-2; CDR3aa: CASSVVSGGTGELFF
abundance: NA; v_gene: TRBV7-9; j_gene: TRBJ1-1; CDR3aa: CASSQETLNTEAFF
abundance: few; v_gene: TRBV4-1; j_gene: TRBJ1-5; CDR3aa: CASSQEEERYQPQHF
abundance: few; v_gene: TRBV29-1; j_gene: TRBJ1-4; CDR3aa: CSAGNSVEKLFF
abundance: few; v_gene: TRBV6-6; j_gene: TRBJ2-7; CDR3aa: CASSSSGGNYEQYF
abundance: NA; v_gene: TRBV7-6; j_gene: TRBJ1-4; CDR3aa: CASSGQVSVVEEKLFF
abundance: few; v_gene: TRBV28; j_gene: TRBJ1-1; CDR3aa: CASISIPLIRSTEAFF
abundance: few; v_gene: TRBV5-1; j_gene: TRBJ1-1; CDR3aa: CASSPILDTEAFF
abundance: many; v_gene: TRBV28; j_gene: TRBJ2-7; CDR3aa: CASSILTSGGAQGDYEQYF
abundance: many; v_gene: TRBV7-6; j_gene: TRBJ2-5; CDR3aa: CASSFQGQGARETQYF
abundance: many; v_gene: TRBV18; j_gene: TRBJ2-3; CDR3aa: CASSPLLAGGGTDTQYF
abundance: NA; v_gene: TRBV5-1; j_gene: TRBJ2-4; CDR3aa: CASSFRAHGDIQYF
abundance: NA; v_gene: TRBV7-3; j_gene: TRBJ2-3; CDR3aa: CASSLMYGGTGTDTQYF
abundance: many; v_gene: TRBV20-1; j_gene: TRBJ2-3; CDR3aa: CSAFGGSTDTQYF
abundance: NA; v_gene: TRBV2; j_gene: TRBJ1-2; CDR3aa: CASSEQGVSGGYTF
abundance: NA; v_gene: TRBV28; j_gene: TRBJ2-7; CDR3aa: CASSFVAVTYEQYF
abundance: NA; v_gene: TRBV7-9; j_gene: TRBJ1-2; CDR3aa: CASSSGPGGGYTF
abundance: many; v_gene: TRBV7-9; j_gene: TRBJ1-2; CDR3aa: CASSLAFRTPNYGYTF
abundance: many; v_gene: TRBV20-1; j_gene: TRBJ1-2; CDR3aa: CSASGGGRKASYGYTF
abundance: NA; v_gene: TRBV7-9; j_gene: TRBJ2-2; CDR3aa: CASSFWTGNTGELFF
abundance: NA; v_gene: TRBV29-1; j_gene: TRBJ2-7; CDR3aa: CSGRQDPTRGEQYF
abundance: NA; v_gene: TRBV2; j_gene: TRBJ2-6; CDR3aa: CASSRDFGSGANVLTF
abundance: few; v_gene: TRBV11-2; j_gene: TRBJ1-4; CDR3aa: CASSLVGGYNEKLFF
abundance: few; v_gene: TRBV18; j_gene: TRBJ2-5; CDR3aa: CASSPVTAVGIQETQYF
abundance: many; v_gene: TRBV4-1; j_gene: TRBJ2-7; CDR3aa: CASSRASWDRSYEQYF
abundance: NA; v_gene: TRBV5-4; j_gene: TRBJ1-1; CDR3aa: CASRQMTGGNPEAFF
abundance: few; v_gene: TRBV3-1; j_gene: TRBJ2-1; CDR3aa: CASSPRLDRGYNEQFF
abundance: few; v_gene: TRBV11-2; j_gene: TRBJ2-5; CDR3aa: CASSLGTGVNSETQYF
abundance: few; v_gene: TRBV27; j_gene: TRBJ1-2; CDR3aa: CASSFFSGEGYTF